This T cell receptor (beta chain) was obtained from a study of response to subunit inactivated influenza vaccine. This clonotype was counted only a few times. TCRdb independently ran MiXCR on the RT-PCR reads; one entry per CDR3 protein. The sample carries 500,000 to 600,000 distinct CDR3 sequences, about 11% recorded once. The CDR3 is 13 residues long. The V segment lost 6 bases and the J segment 5 bases; nucleotides outside the gene matches: 6. Germline CDR1 and CDR2: MNHEY and SVGEGT. This same sample was also part of a study on T cells expressing NK-cell markers. That report adds: TCR beta cDNA was generated via 5'RACE template switching incorporating UMIs. Sorted T-cell subsets CD3+CD56+NKG2C+, CD3+CD56+NKG2C- and CD3+CD56-NKG2C+ were TCR beta-sequenced. Dominant NKG2C+ clonotypes were found to form roughly 1.0-7.0% of CD8+ T cells in 5 or 6 donors.

The sequencing here drew on PBMCs from blood, taken on the day of vaccination. The sequence derives from a man over 45 who received an inactivated influenza vaccine. This sequence joins TRBV6-2 or TRBV6-3 and TRBJ2-7, with 8 positions matching TRBD1. The CDR3 protein is CASSRDRFDEQYF. The CDR3 bases are TGTGCCAGCAGCCGGGACAGGTTCGACGAGCAGTACTTC.